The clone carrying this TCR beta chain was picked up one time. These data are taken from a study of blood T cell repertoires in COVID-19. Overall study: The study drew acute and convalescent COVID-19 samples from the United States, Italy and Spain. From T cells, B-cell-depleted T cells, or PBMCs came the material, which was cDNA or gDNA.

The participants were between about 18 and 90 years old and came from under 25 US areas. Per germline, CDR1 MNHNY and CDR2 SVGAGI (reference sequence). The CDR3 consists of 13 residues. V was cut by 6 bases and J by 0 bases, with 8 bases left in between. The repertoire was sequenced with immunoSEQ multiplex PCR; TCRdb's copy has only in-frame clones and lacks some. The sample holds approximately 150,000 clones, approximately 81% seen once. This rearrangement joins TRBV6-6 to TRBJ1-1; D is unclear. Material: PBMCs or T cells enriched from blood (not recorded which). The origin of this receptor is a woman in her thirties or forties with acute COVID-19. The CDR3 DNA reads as TGTGCCAGCAGACGGAGGGTGAACACTGAAGCTTTCTTT. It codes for CASRRRVNTEAFF.